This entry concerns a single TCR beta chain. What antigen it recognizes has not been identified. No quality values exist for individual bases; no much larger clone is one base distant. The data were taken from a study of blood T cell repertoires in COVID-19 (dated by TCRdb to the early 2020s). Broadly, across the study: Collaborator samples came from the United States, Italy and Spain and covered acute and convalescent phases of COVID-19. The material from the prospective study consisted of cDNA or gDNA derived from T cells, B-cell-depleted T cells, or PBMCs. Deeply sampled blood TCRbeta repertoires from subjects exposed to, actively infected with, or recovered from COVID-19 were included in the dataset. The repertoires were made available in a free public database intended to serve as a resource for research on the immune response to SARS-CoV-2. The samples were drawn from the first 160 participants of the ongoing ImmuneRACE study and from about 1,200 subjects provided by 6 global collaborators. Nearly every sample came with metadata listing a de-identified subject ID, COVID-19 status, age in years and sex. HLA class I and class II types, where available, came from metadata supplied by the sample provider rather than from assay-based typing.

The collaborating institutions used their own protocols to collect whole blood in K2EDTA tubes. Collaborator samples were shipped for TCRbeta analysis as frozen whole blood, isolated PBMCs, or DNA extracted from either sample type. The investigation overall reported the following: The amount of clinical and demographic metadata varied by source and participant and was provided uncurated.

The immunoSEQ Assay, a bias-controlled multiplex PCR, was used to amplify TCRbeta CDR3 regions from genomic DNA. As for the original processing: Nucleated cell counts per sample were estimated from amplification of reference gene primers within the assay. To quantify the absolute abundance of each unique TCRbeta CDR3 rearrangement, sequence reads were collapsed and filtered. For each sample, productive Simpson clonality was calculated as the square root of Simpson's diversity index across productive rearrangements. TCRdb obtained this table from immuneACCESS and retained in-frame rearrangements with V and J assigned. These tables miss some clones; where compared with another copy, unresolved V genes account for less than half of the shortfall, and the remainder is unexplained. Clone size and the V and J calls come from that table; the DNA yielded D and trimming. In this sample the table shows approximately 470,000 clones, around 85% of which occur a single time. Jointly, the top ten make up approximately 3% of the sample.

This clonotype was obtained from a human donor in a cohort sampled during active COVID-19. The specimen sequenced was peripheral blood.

The sequenced DNA is TGTGCCAGCACCCCGGGACAGGGGTACACCGGGGAGCTGTTTTTT. This translates into CASTPGQGYTGELFF. Recombination joined TRBV21-1 with TRBJ2-2; whether TRBD1, the table's D call, matches the DNA was not checked. TRBV21-1 represents a pseudogene. Reading from cysteine to phenylalanine, the CDR3 counts 15 amino acids. Only the CDR3 part of the read is kept: 45 bases, read in frame from the first base.